This T cell receptor beta chain was sequenced during a study of human thymus T cells. Profiling relied on immunoSEQ multiplex PCR, and the TCRdb table lists in-frame clones only, not all of them. Of tens of thousands of clones listed, 94% are singletons. The germline gives CDR1 MNHNS, CDR2 SASEGT. The CDR3 has 13 residues. Trimming took off 10 bases at V and 3 bases at J, with 16 bases between the two ends. The sample donors, healthy Finnish infants, were having corrective surgery for congenital heart defects. Only four of the eight donors provided an approximately 0.5-1 mL blood sample. Blood DNA came from all available leukocytes, not a fixed cell number. Findings and caveats of the study: Thymic and blood repertoires appeared to display a bias in their usage of V and J genes.

Note on this clone: Its antigen is unidentified.

The chain combines TRBV6-1 with TRBJ2-7; D possibly corresponds to TRBD2 (6 bases). The TCR sequence derives from a boy under two years old with a congenital heart defect but otherwise immunologically healthy. Sequencing was performed on blood. The DNA for the CDR3 is TGTGCCACATCTTGGGGGGAGCACTACGAGCAGTACTTC. This sequence encodes CATSWGEHYEQYF.